This T cell receptor (beta chain) derives from a study of OX40 agonist ivuxolimab in advanced cancers. Here immunoSEQ multiplex PCR was the method, and the copy in TCRdb shows in-frame clones only, minus some. This sample carries about 36,000 clones, 60% to 80% of them seen once, and the ten largest clones take 21%. Trimming pared 1 base from V and 0 bases from J, leaving 5 bases between. Germline CDR1 reads GTSNPN; CDR2 reads SVGIG (reference sequence). The CDR3 spans 13 residues. This clonotype was sampled from an adult with an advanced solid tumor such as melanoma, head and neck, liver or kidney cancer. The chain couples TRBV30 to TRBJ2-3; no clear D. The sequencing here drew on CD4+ or CD8+ T cells sorted from blood, taken in a trial of the OX40 agonist ivuxolimab. CDR3 sequence (DNA): TGTGCCTGGAGTGGTCTCAGCACAGATACGCAGTATTTT. Translated, it gives CAWSGLSTDTQYF.